These T cell receptor beta chains were read from a single sample in a study of CD8+ T cells in alopecia areata. Profiled with immunoSEQ multiplex PCR; TCRdb holds only in-frame clones, not every one. The table has 150,000 or so clones, over 70% seen once. The sample was CD8+ T cells sorted from blood, taken at week 0. Receptor source: a human donor with alopecia areata. CDR3s include the opening cysteine and the closing phenylalanine or tryptophan. D genes are given only for firm matches. Clone sizes are given selectively: once, few, many, or a class where the clone is expanded.

>TRBJ2-5|TRBD2|.|TRBV7-6|13
TGTGCCAGCAGCTTAGGCGGGAGAGAGACCCAGTACTTC
CASSLGGRETQYF
>TRBJ2-7|.|.|TRBV9|14
TGTGCCAGCAGCGAGGCGCCGACCACCTCCGAGCAGTACTTC
CASSEAPTTSEQYF
>TRBJ2-1|TRBD1|.|TRBV29-1|14
TGCAGCGTTGTGTTAGCAGGACAGGGAGAAGAGCAGTTCTTC
CSVVLAGQGEEQFF
>TRBJ1-5|TRBD1|.|TRBV27|17
TGTGCCAGCAGTCCGCGGACAGGGTTAACTAGCAATCAGCCCCAGCATTTT
CASSPRTGLTSNQPQHF
>TRBJ2-3|.|.|TRBV11-2|18
TGTGCCAGCAGCTTAGACGTGTGGGGGACTGAGGGCACAGATACGCAGTATTTT
CASSLDVWGTEGTDTQYF
>TRBJ2-1|TRBD2|few|TRBV29-1|14
TGCAGCGTTGAAGGGGAGCGGGGGTACAATGAGCAGTTCTTC
CSVEGERGYNEQFF
>TRBJ2-2|.|.|TRBV7-9|12
TGTGCCAGCAGCAACACAGCCGGGGAGCTGTTTTTT
CASSNTAGELFF
>TRBJ1-1|TRBD1|.|TRBV27|15
TGTGCCAGCAGTACCCGACAGGGGATGAACACTGAAGCTTTCTTT
CASSTRQGMNTEAFF
>TRBJ2-2|.|.|TRBV27|15
TGTGCCAGCAGTTTTGGGTGGTCCAACACCGGGGAGCTGTTTTTT
CASSFGWSNTGELFF
>TRBJ2-3|TRBD2|.|TRBV9|16
TGTGCCAGCAGCGCATGGGTAGCGGGAGTATCAGATACGCAGTATTTT
CASSAWVAGVSDTQYF
>TRBJ2-7|.|.|TRBV2|16
TGTGCCAGCAGTGAATCGGCCGGGACGGGATCCTACGAGCAGTACTTC
CASSESAGTGSYEQYF
>TRBJ2-1|TRBD2|.|TRBV7-8|13
TGTGCCAGCCGCGGGGGGGCTCTAAATGAGCAGTTCTTC
CASRGGALNEQFF
>TRBJ1-2|.|.|TRBV15|15
TGTGCCACCAGCAGAGATCGCGGGAGCTACTATGGCTACACCTTC
CATSRDRGSYYGYTF